The entry below gives a single TCR beta chain sequence along with its context. These data are taken from a study of cytomegalovirus exposure and HLA in healthy donors. The CDR3 totals 15 residues. V was cut by 0 bases and J by 1 base, with 10 bases left in between. Germline V lookup: CDR1 GTSNPN, CDR2 SVGIG (reference sequence). PCR employed 60 Vbeta and 13 Jbeta primers. Measured with immunoSEQ multiplex PCR; TCRdb has only the in-frame clones, and not every one. The sample comprises 200,000 to 300,000 clones, 82% of which are singletons, and 5.4% rests with the top ten. The receptor's source is a woman in her forties in good health and CMV-seropositive. The sequenced sample was PBMCs. The chain is built from TRBV30 and TRBJ1-3, with a tentative D call TRBD1 (5 bases). The chain's CDR3 is CAWSVSTVSGNTIYF. The CDR3 nucleotides read TGTGCCTGGAGTGTATCGACAGTATCTGGAAACACCATATATTTT.